This T cell receptor (beta chain) was captured in a study of cytomegalovirus exposure and HLA in healthy donors. It was with 60 Vbeta and 13 Jbeta primers that the PCR ran. TCRdb's table, derived via immunoSEQ multiplex PCR, lists solely in-frame clones and lacks some. The sample has 150,000 to 200,000 clones, over 65% seen once. Findings and limits, study-wide: Most TCR sequences showed up rarely, but some public TCRs showed up in many donors. An ancestry cluster, one associated with Asian ancestry, reportedly showed fewer N-insertions than the roughly 670-donor mean in a later analysis. In a later analysis, TCR beta V- and J-gene trimming was associated with a missense DCLRE1C variant. Later examination showed HLA-associated TCR beta chains had greater clonal expansion than equally common others.

Remarks on this clone: Its antigen is currently unknown.

This receptor was identified in a man aged 35 to 55 in good health and CMV-seropositive. Sequenced input: PBMCs.

The CDR3 spells CASSVRDRGYTGELFF. The CDR3 DNA follows: TGTGCCAGCAGCGTCCGGGACAGGGGATACACCGGGGAGCTGTTTTTT. The rearrangement joins TRBV9 to TRBJ2-2; 10 bases line up with TRBD1. CDR1 SGDLS and CDR2 YYNGEE come from the germline V gene. The CDR3 is 16 amino acids. V trimming: 2 bases; J trimming: 3 bases; junction bases outside the gene matches: 4.